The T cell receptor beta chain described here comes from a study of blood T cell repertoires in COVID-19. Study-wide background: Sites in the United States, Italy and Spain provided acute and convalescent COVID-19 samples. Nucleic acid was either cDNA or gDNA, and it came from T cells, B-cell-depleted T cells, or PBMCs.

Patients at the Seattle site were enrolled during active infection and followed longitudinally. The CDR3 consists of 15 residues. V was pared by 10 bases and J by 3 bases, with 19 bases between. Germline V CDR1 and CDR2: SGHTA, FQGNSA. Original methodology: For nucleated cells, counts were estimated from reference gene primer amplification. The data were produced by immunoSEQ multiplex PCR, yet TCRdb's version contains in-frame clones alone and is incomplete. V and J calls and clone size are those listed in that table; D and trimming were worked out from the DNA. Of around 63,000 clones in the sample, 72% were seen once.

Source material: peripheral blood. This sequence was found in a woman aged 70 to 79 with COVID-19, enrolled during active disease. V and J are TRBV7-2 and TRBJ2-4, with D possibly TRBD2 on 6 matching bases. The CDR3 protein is CATSPQRAIKNIQYF. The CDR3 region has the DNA TGTGCCACCTCCCCCCAGCGGGCGATCAAAAACATTCAGTACTTC.